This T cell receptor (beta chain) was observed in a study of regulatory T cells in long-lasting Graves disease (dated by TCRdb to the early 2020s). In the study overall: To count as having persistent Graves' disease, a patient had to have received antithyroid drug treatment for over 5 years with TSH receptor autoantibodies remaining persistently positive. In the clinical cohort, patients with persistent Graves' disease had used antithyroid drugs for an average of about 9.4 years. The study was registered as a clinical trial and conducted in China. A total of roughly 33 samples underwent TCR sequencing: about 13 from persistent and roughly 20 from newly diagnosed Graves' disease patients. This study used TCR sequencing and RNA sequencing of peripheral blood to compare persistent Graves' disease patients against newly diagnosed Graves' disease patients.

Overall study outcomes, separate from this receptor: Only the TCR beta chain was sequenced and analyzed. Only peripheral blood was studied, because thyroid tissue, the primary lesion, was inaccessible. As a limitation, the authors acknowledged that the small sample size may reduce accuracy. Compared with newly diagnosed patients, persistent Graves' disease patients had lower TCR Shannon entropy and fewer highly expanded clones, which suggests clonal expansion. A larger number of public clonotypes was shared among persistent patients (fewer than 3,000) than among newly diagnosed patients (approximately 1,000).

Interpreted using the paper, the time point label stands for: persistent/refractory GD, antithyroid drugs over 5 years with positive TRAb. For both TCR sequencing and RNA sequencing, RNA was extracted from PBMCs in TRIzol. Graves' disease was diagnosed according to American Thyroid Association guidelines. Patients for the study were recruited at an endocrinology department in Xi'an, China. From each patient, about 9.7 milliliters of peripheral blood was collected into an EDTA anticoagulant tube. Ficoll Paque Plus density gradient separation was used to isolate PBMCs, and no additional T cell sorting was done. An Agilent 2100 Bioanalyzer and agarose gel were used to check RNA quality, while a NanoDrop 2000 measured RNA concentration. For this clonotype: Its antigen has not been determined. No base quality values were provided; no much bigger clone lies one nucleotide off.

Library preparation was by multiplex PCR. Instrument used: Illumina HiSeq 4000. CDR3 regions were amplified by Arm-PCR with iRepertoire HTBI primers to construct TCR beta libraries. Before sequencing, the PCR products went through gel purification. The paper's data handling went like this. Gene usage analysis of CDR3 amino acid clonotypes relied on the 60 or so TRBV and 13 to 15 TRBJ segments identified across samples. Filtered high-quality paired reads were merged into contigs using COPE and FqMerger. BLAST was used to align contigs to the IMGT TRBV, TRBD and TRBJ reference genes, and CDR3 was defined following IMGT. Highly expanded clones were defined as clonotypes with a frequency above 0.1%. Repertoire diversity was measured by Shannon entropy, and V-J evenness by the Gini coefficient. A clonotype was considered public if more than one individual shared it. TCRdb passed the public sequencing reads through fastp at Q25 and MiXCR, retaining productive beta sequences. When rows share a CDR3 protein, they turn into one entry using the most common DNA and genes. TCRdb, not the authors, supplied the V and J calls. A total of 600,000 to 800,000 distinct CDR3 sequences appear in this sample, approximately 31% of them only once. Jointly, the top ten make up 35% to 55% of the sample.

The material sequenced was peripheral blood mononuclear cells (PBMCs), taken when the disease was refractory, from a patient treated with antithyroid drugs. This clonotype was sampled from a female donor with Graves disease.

CDR3 sequence: CASSDGAKSGAFF. The DNA is TGTGCCAGCAGTGACGGGGCCAAATCAGGGGCTTTCTTT. The chain is made from TRBV2 and TRBJ1-1; TRBD1 is a weak D gene call, 5 bases matching. From cysteine to phenylalanine, the CDR3 is 13 amino acids long. The sequence is cut down to CDR3 DNA, 39 bases in frame from base 1. According to the germline V gene, CDR1 reads SNHLY and CDR2 reads FYNNEI. V is reduced by 3 bases and J by 11 bases, leaving a spacing of 16 bases between them.